The 6 T cell receptor beta chains reported below all come from one sample, sequenced in a study of cytomegalovirus exposure and HLA in healthy donors. Use of 60 Vbeta and 13 Jbeta primers characterized the PCR. The protocol was immunoSEQ multiplex PCR, while the TCRdb copy is restricted to in-frame clones and leaves out a portion. The table lists about 130,000 clones, over 9.5% of them singletons, with about 4.7% in the top ten. Sequencing input: PBMCs. The receptors were gathered from a young woman in good health and CMV-seropositive.

This clone was detected a few times. The chain links TRBV5-1 to TRBJ1-1; 12 bases fit TRBD1. The germline CDR1 and CDR2 sequences are SGHRS and YFSETQ. The V and J ends lost 2 bases and 1 base, in that order; junction bases with no gene match: 6. The CDR3 sequence is 17 residues long. CDR3 DNA: TGCGCCAGCAGCTTCGCCGGGACAGGGGGCGCGAACACTGAAGCTTTCTTT. Translated: CASSFAGTGGANTEAFF.

This chain joins TRBV14 and TRBJ2-6; tentatively, D is TRBD1 (5 bases). The V gene's germline CDR1 is SGHDN and CDR2 FVKESK. V shed 4 bases and J shed 4 bases, with 8 bases lying between them. This CDR3 comprises 14 residues. CDR3 sequence (DNA): TGTGCCAGCAGCCTGGCAGGGGGGGCCAACGTCCTGACTTTC. Amino acid sequence: CASSLAGGANVLTF.

J is TRBJ2-7 and V is TRBV25-1; unclear D gene. V was cut by 2 bases and J by 0 bases, with 14 bases left in between. Looked up from germline, CDR1 is MGHDK and CDR2 is SYGVNS. CDR3 size: 16 residues. CDR3 protein: CASSESLQVSSYEQYF. The CDR3 DNA reads as TGTGCCAGCAGTGAAAGCCTTCAGGTTAGCTCCTACGAGCAGTACTTC.

CDR3 loop: CASNRGNEQFF. Written as DNA, the CDR3 is TGTGCCAGTAACAGGGGAAATGAGCAGTTCTTC. The rearrangement links TRBV2 to TRBJ2-1; 7 nucleotides align to TRBD1. With V trimmed by 9 bases and J by 7 bases, 3 bases remained unmatched. This CDR3 is built from 11 residues. Germline CDR1 is SNHLY and CDR2 is FYNNEI.

A few counts support this clone. This chain uses TRBV14 with TRBJ1-2, with 7 bases fitting TRBD1. V trimming: 1 base; J trimming: 7 bases; junction bases outside the gene matches: 9. The CDR3 sequence is 15 residues long. Germline V gives CDR1 SGHDN, CDR2 FVKESK. The CDR3 spells CASSQALDRDVGYTF. In DNA, the CDR3 is TGTGCCAGCAGCCAAGCCCTAGACAGGGATGTTGGCTACACCTTC.

This clone has more than one count but fewer than ten. This rearrangement joins TRBV25-1 to TRBJ2-1; the match to TRBD2 covers 8 bases. CDR3 length equals 13 residues. Germline CDR1 is MGHDK and CDR2 is SYGVNS. V shed 6 bases, J shed 7 bases, and the junction held 5 bases outside the gene matches. CDR3 region: CASSHGGENEQFF. CDR3 bases: TGTGCCAGCAGCCACGGGGGGGAGAATGAGCAGTTCTTC.